The T cell receptor beta chain under discussion was sequenced for a study of T cell changes during pregnancy in multiple sclerosis. Some clones are missing from TCRdb's copy, which holds only in-frame ones; the method was immunoSEQ multiplex PCR. In the table there are tens of thousands of clones, about 88% of which are singletons. The CDR3 has 13 residues. CDR1 SGHTA and CDR2 FQGNSA come from the germline V gene. V lost 3 bases, J lost 6 bases, and 12 bases lay in between. The chain has TRBV7-2 and TRBJ2-7, with a tentative D call TRBD1 (6 bases). The sequences come from CD4+ T cells from peripheral blood mononuclear cells, collected in the first trimester of pregnancy. The sequence came from a female donor with multiple sclerosis, enrolled in a pregnancy study. The CDR3 reads CASSFGQSSEQYF. The CDR3 DNA follows: TGTGCCAGCAGCTTTGGACAGAGTAGCGAGCAGTACTTC. Complete variable domain (other parts from reference TRBV7-2 and TRBJ2-7): GAGVSQSPSNKVTEKGKDVELRCDPISGHTALYWYRQSLGQGLEFLIYFQGNSAPDKSGLPSDRFSAERTGGSVSTLTIQRTQQEDSAVYLCASSFGQSSEQYFGPGTRLTVT.